These T cell receptor beta chains were read from a single sample in a study of blood T cell repertoires in COVID-19. The data were produced by immunoSEQ multiplex PCR, yet TCRdb's version contains in-frame clones alone and is incomplete. The sample shows 95,000 to 120,000 clones, about four fifths of them seen only once. The material sequenced was peripheral blood. The receptor source for this set is a woman aged 40 to 50 with acute or convalescent COVID-19. Each CDR3 is given with its conserved first and last residue. Each record gives: D gene, V gene, clone size, J gene, CDR3 protein, CDR3 DNA. D genes are given only for firm matches. Clone sizes are given selectively: once, few, many, or a class where the clone is expanded.

d_call: TRBD2; v_call: TRBV7-2; clone_size: -; j_call: TRBJ2-1; cdr3_aa: CASSYGGGHYNEQFF; cdr3_nt: TGTGCCAGCAGCTACGGCGGGGGGCATTACAATGAGCAGTTCTTC
d_call: -; v_call: TRBV7-3; clone_size: -; j_call: TRBJ2-5; cdr3_aa: CASSSTGPGTQYF; cdr3_nt: TGTGCCAGCAGCTCTACAGGCCCGGGGACCCAGTACTTC
d_call: TRBD2; v_call: TRBV25-1; clone_size: -; j_call: TRBJ2-5; cdr3_aa: CASSESPGGTRGETQYF; cdr3_nt: TGTGCCAGCAGTGAATCTCCTGGCGGGACTAGAGGGGAGACCCAGTACTTC
d_call: -; v_call: TRBV2; clone_size: -; j_call: TRBJ2-3; cdr3_aa: CASNVGGGSTDTQYF; cdr3_nt: TGTGCCAGCAACGTAGGGGGGGGTAGCACAGATACGCAGTATTTT
d_call: TRBD1; v_call: TRBV3-1/TRBV3-2; clone_size: -; j_call: TRBJ1-1; cdr3_aa: CASSQEGSRQGRTEAFF; cdr3_nt: TGTGCCAGCAGCCAAGAAGGCTCTAGACAGGGCAGGACTGAAGCTTTCTTT
d_call: -; v_call: TRBV19; clone_size: -; j_call: TRBJ1-5; cdr3_aa: CASRGDFNQPQHF; cdr3_nt: TGTGCCAGCCGAGGGGACTTCAATCAGCCCCAGCATTTT
d_call: -; v_call: TRBV9; clone_size: -; j_call: TRBJ1-4; cdr3_aa: CASSPGDPEKLFF; cdr3_nt: TGTGCCAGCAGCCCGGGGGACCCTGAAAAACTGTTTTTT
d_call: -; v_call: TRBV6-6; clone_size: -; j_call: TRBJ2-7; cdr3_aa: CASSSGLEAYEQYF; cdr3_nt: TGTGCCAGCAGCTCCGGACTTGAAGCCTACGAGCAGTACTTC
d_call: -; v_call: TRBV7-2; clone_size: -; j_call: TRBJ1-6; cdr3_aa: CASSPVGGRNSPLHF; cdr3_nt: TGTGCCAGCAGCCCCGTAGGGGGAAGGAATTCACCCCTCCACTTT
d_call: -; v_call: TRBV19; clone_size: -; j_call: TRBJ1-3; cdr3_aa: CASSVTETGNTIYF; cdr3_nt: TGTGCCAGTAGCGTTACAGAAACTGGAAACACCATATATTTT
d_call: TRBD1; v_call: TRBV6-2/TRBV6-3; clone_size: -; j_call: TRBJ1-1; cdr3_aa: CASSYGTANTEAFF; cdr3_nt: TGTGCCAGCAGTTACGGGACAGCGAACACTGAAGCTTTCTTT
d_call: -; v_call: TRBV5-1; clone_size: -; j_call: TRBJ1-1; cdr3_aa: CAGKTPDGTEAFF; cdr3_nt: TGCGCCGGTAAGACTCCGGATGGCACTGAAGCTTTCTTT
d_call: -; v_call: TRBV6-1; clone_size: -; j_call: TRBJ2-7; cdr3_aa: CASSFRLAENEQYF; cdr3_nt: TGTGCCAGCAGTTTTAGACTGGCCGAGAACGAGCAGTACTTC
d_call: -; v_call: TRBV11-2; clone_size: -; j_call: TRBJ1-1; cdr3_aa: CASSSSVNTEAFF; cdr3_nt: TGTGCCAGCAGCTCCTCAGTCAACACTGAAGCTTTCTTT
d_call: -; v_call: TRBV6-6; clone_size: -; j_call: TRBJ1-5; cdr3_aa: CASTYRGDSNQPQHF; cdr3_nt: TGTGCCAGCACCTACCGGGGGGATAGCAATCAGCCCCAGCATTTT
d_call: -; v_call: TRBV4-3; clone_size: -; j_call: TRBJ1-2; cdr3_aa: CASSPVNSRGYTF; cdr3_nt: TGCGCCAGCAGCCCCGTCAACAGTAGGGGCTACACCTTC
d_call: -; v_call: TRBV30; clone_size: -; j_call: TRBJ1-4; cdr3_aa: CAWTPGRGGEKLFF; cdr3_nt: TGTGCCTGGACCCCGGGACGAGGAGGGGAAAAACTGTTTTTT
d_call: -; v_call: TRBV3-1/TRBV3-2; clone_size: -; j_call: TRBJ1-2; cdr3_aa: CASSERGIPNYGYTF; cdr3_nt: TGTGCCAGCAGCGAGAGGGGGATACCTAACTATGGCTACACCTTC
d_call: TRBD1; v_call: TRBV11-2; clone_size: few; j_call: TRBJ2-1; cdr3_aa: CASSPRQGRYSYNEQFF; cdr3_nt: TGTGCCAGCAGCCCTCGACAGGGGCGCTACTCCTACAATGAGCAGTTCTTC
d_call: TRBD2; v_call: TRBV4-1; clone_size: -; j_call: TRBJ2-5; cdr3_aa: CASSQTSGSRETQYF; cdr3_nt: TGCGCCAGCAGCCAGACTAGCGGGAGCCGTGAGACCCAGTACTTC
d_call: TRBD2; v_call: TRBV6-5; clone_size: -; j_call: TRBJ2-3; cdr3_aa: CASSPPGTSSHTQYF; cdr3_nt: TGTGCCAGCAGCCCCCCCGGGACTAGCTCCCATACGCAGTATTTT
d_call: -; v_call: TRBV18; clone_size: -; j_call: TRBJ1-1; cdr3_aa: CASSPSRHNLEAFF; cdr3_nt: TGTGCCAGCTCACCCTCCCGACACAACCTTGAAGCTTTCTTT
d_call: TRBD1; v_call: TRBV6-2/TRBV6-3; clone_size: -; j_call: TRBJ2-7; cdr3_aa: CASSYRTGPYEQYF; cdr3_nt: TGTGCCAGCAGTTATAGGACAGGGCCCTACGAGCAGTACTTC
d_call: -; v_call: TRBV6-2/TRBV6-3; clone_size: -; j_call: TRBJ1-1; cdr3_aa: CASSPPTMNTEAFF; cdr3_nt: TGTGCCAGCAGCCCCCCTACCATGAACACTGAAGCTTTCTTT
d_call: TRBD1; v_call: TRBV25-1; clone_size: -; j_call: TRBJ2-2; cdr3_aa: CASSDRQGAGGELFF; cdr3_nt: TGTGCCAGCAGTGACCGGCAGGGGGCTGGCGGGGAGCTGTTTTTT
d_call: TRBD1; v_call: TRBV7-9; clone_size: -; j_call: TRBJ2-1; cdr3_aa: CASSLGGTVTYNEQFF; cdr3_nt: TGTGCCAGCAGCTTAGGAGGGACAGTTACCTACAATGAGCAGTTCTTC
d_call: -; v_call: TRBV2; clone_size: -; j_call: TRBJ2-3; cdr3_aa: CASTRTGTDTQYF; cdr3_nt: TGTGCCAGCACCCGTACTGGCACAGATACGCAGTATTTT
d_call: -; v_call: TRBV6-1; clone_size: -; j_call: TRBJ1-5; cdr3_aa: CASSEGGPSNQPQHF; cdr3_nt: TGTGCCAGCAGTGAAGGAGGGCCCAGCAATCAGCCCCAGCATTTT
d_call: TRBD1; v_call: TRBV16; clone_size: -; j_call: TRBJ1-5; cdr3_aa: CASANRGAQHF; cdr3_nt: TGTGCCAGCGCCAACAGGGGGGCCCAGCATTTT